The 10 T cell receptor beta chains listed next were all sequenced from one sample in a study of T cell responses to AZD1222 COVID-19 vaccine. The table came from immunoSEQ multiplex PCR; TCRdb's copy has only in-frame clones and leaves some out. The repertoire holds about 120,000 clones, with 75% to 90% as singletons. Sequencing used peripheral blood, obtained on day 0 of AZD1222 vaccination. The receptor set was obtained from an adult in good health.

The V call is TRBV12-3 or TRBV12-4, the J call TRBJ2-7, with 8 bases identical to TRBD1. Trimming cost V 5 bases and J 6 bases; bases outside gene matches: 3. The CDR3 extends over 12 amino acids. The CDR3 loop reads CASSQGAGEQYF. The DNA of the CDR3 is TGTGCCAGCAGTCAGGGGGCTGGCGAGCAGTACTTC.

The chain employs TRBV9 and TRBJ2-7; possible D gene TRBD1, 5 bases. The CDR3 is 13 amino acids. Germline values: CDR1 SGDLS, CDR2 YYNGEE. Trimming stripped 0 bases from V and 5 bases from J, with 9 bases between. CDR3: CASSVALGHEQYF. As DNA, the CDR3 is TGTGCCAGCAGCGTAGCTCTGGGGCACGAGCAGTACTTC.

This clone was seen a single time. The rearrangement links TRBV19 to TRBJ2-4; TRBD2 might be the D (5 bases). Germline-derived CDR1 and CDR2 are LNHDA and SQIVND (reference sequence). The CDR3 runs to 13 residues. The V and J ends lost 5 bases and 7 bases respectively, with 12 bases between them. The CDR3 here is CASSAVSGNIQYF. In nucleotides, the CDR3 is TGTGCCAGTAGTGCCGTAAGCGGCAACATTCAGTACTTC.

This clone has only one observation. The chain couples TRBV6-5 to TRBJ1-2; D gene ambiguous. V lost 7 bases, J lost 1 base, and 13 bases lay in between. Germline V gives CDR1 MNHEY, CDR2 SVGAGI. The CDR3 is 14 amino acids. CDR3 protein: CASTPLGGNYGYTF. CDR3 coding DNA: TGTGCCAGCACTCCGTTAGGTGGTAACTATGGCTACACCTTC.

The chain carries TRBV7-9 and TRBJ2-3, with D maybe TRBD2 (5 bases). The germline gives CDR1 SEHNR, CDR2 FQNEAQ (reference sequence). Between the trimmed V and J ends, which lost 6 bases and 4 bases, there was a span of 17 bases. This CDR3 contains 15 residues. CDR3 sequence: CASSKGGLNADTQYF. The CDR3 DNA reads TGTGCCAGCAGTAAAGGCGGACTCAACGCAGATACGCAGTATTTT.

The genes are TRBV6-2 or TRBV6-3 and TRBJ1-1, with D possibly matching TRBD1 (6 bases). V gave up 6 bases and J gave up 6 bases, with 17 bases separating them. CDR1 is MNHEY and CDR2 is SVGEGT in the germline V gene. This CDR3 is built from 14 residues. The CDR3 loop reads CASSTTGSLAEAFF. The CDR3 DNA reads as TGTGCCAGCAGCACCACAGGGTCGCTCGCTGAAGCTTTCTTT.

The chain is built from TRBV29-1 and TRBJ2-5; no definite D call. V was cut by 7 bases and J by 1 base, with 10 bases left in between. The CDR3 contains 12 residues. CDR1 is SQVTM and CDR2 is ANQGSEA in the germline V gene. The CDR3 sequence: CSAEVPQETQYF. CDR3 DNA sequence: TGCAGCGCAGAGGTACCCCAAGAGACCCAGTACTTC.

In its sample, this clone was seen a few times. This sequence joins TRBV11-2 and TRBJ2-1; TRBD2 matches 9 bases. The CDR3 is made up of 15 amino acids. Germline CDR1 is SGHAT and CDR2 is FQNNGV. J lost 8 bases, V lost 1 base, and 6 bases had no gene match. The CDR3 is CASSLGGGAWYEQFF. DNA for the CDR3: TGTGCCAGCAGCTTAGGCGGGGGGGCCTGGTATGAGCAGTTCTTC.

The rearrangement links TRBV6-2 or TRBV6-3 to TRBJ2-1; D uncertain. This CDR3 is 14 amino acids long. V lost 0 bases and J 4 bases, leaving 7 bases between the germline ends. Germline CDR1 MNHEY, CDR2 SVGEGT. The CDR3 sequence is CASSYSLEYNEQFF. The CDR3 region has the DNA TGTGCCAGCAGTTACTCGCTCGAATACAATGAGCAGTTCTTC.

The chain carries TRBV5-4 and TRBJ1-2, with D perhaps TRBD1 (6 bases). V was trimmed by 0 bases and J by 4 bases, leaving 16 bases between them. This CDR3 is 16 amino acids long. Germline CDR1 is SGHNT and CDR2 is YYREEE (reference sequence). The CDR3 DNA reads TGTGCCAGCAGCTTGGGCGTCGGACAGTCTATCTATGGCTACACCTTC. As protein: CASSLGVGQSIYGYTF.